The sequence of this T cell receptor beta chain was determined in a study of T-cell reconstitution after alpha-beta-depleted transplantation in children. Preparation of the TCRbeta library used unique molecular identifiers. TCRdb reprocessed the PCR reads via MiXCR and lists one record per CDR3 protein. This table has just over 950,000 distinct CDR3 sequences, roughly 31% appearing once. Broader study findings: Expanded clones from the graft, numbering several hundred, reportedly supplied alpha-beta T cells about two months after transplant. It was newly produced T cells that mostly accounted for T-cell counts and diversity one year after transplant. Recipient T cells and thymic progenitors that survived gave rise to the high TCRbeta diversity observed at day 60 in some patients.

This clonotype was detected a few times. Its antigen is unknown. The TCR comes from a boy under two years old who had a stem cell transplant for SCID, so the T cells may come from the graft donor. This sample comprised PBMCs, mostly from graft donor cells, obtained 360 days after TCRalphabeta/CD19-depleted stem cell transplant.

The CDR3 bases are TGTGCCAGCAGTCCCTGGGGTTTAGGGTTCATGAACACTGAAGCTTTCTTT. This sequence encodes CASSPWGLGFMNTEAFF. The chain has TRBV12-3 or TRBV12-4 and TRBJ1-1; no clear D. V lost 5 bases to trimming and J lost 0 bases, with 19 bases between them. This CDR3 is 17 amino acids long.